This TCR beta chain was identified in a study of spatial heterogeneity in lung cancer (dated by TCRdb to the late 2010s). Looking at the study overall: More beta-chain than alpha-chain transcripts were consistently detected, likely reflecting higher beta-chain transcript abundance. In tumor regions, TCR transcript counts showed a strong correlation with a T cell transcriptional module score derived from matched bulk RNA-seq. In the raw uncorrected reads, each unique combination of TCR and UMI appeared more than ten times on average. TCR alpha and beta repertoires were quantitatively compared across multiple tumor regions, matched nontumor lung and blood in non-small cell lung cancer. Nonsynonymous mutation counts, determined by whole-exome sequencing of tumor tissue, were related to features of the TCR repertoire. At surgery, 200 to 250 tumor regions, 63 to 70 matched nontumor lung samples and 56 PBMC samples were TCR-sequenced for both alpha and beta chains.

Here is what the overall study found, with its caveats: Additional single-cell paired TCR alpha and beta sequencing was considered necessary to confirm, at a functional level, the hypothesis that regional TCRs recognize regional mutations. TCR-seq coverage of tumor T cells was estimated to be only roughly 7.3% for alpha chains and about 13% for beta chains. Counts of ubiquitous and regional expanded TCRs were found to correlate with counts of ubiquitous and regional nonsynonymous mutations, respectively. The tumor nonsynonymous mutation count correlated with the number of expanded intratumoral alpha and beta TCRs.

Reading the label with the study, this specimen's time point is: sample taken at primary tumor resection. The donors were about 65 patients from the lung TRACERx cohort who had early-stage, untreated non-small cell lung cancer. For TCR sequencing, whole RNA was extracted from tumor and nontumor lung tissue, or from cryopreserved PBMC samples, and no cell sorting was done. Only patients for whom sufficient RNA was available from at least two tumor regions were selected for TCR sequencing. Before being selected, tumor and adjacent nontumor lung specimens were reviewed by a lung pathologist. Library preparation used 5' RACE. The instrument given in TCRdb is NextSeq 500. The TCR library protocol attached a unique molecular identifier to each TCR cDNA molecule to allow correction of PCR and sequencing errors. The original pipeline was this. Decombinator tools were used for TCR identification, UMI-based error correction and CDR3 extraction. TCRs above a frequency of 2 per 1,000, corresponding to the top 1% of the tumor frequency distribution, were defined as expanded. Expanded tumor TCRs statistically deemed absent (corrected P<0.05) from at least one tumor region were classed as regional, and all other expanded tumor TCRs were classed as ubiquitous. Renyi diversity was calculated using the R vegan package after each repertoire was subsampled 100 times to 5,000 TCRs. To build CDR3 similarity networks, amino acid triplet string-kernel similarity was used, and CDR3s were connected when their pairwise similarity was above 0.82. TCRdb passed the public sequencing reads through fastp at Q25 and MiXCR, retaining productive beta sequences. Rows are unified per CDR3 protein, each entry keeping the most common DNA and genes. TCRdb, not the authors, supplied the V and J calls. Across this sample there are about 100,000 distinct CDR3 sequences, with about 4.4% seen only once. Of the sample, 20% to 25% is held by the ten largest clones.

V is pared back by 6 bases and J by 3 bases, with 6 bases lying between the germline termini. The CDR3 covers 12 residues, taking in both the cysteine and the phenylalanine. CDR3 DNA only is kept here, 36 bases in frame from base 1. The germline V gene (reference sequence) gives CDR1 as MNHNY and CDR2 as SVGAGI. In its sample, this clonotype was seen many times. This clone's antigen is unknown. One base away there is no much larger clone; base qualities are not given. This clonotype was obtained from a male donor with early-stage non-small cell lung cancer. The sequenced sample was lung tumor tissue, obtained at surgery. The chain links TRBV6-6 with TRBJ2-4, with the D gene call left open. The DNA sequence is given as TGTGCCAGCAGAACAAGCAAAAACATTCAGTACTTC. It is translated as CASRTSKNIQYF.